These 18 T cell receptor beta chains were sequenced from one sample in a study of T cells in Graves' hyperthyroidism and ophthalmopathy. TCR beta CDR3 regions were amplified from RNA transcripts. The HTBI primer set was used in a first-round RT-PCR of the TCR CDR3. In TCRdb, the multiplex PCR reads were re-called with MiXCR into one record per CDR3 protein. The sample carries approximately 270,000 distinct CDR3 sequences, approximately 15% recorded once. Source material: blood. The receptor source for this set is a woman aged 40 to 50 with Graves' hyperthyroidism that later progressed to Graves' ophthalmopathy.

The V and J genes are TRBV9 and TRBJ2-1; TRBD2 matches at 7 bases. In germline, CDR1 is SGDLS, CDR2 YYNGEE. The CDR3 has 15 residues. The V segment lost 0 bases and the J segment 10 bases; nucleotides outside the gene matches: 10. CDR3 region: CASSVVATSLSEQFF. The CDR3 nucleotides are TGTGCCAGCAGCGTAGTAGCGACTAGCCTTTCAGAGCAGTTCTTC.

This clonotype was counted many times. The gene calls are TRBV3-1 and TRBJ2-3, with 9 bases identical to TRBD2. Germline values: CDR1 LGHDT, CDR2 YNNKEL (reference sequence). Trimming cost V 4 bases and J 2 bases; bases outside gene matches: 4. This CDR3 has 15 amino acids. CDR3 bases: TGTGCCAGCAGCCCCCTAGCGGGATCCACAGATACGCAGTATTTT. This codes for CASSPLAGSTDTQYF.

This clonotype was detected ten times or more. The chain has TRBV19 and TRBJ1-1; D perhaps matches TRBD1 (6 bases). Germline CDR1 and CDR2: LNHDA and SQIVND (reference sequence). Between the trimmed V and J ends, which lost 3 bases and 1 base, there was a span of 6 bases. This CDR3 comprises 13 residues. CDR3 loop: CASSMDRNTEAFF. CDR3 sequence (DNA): TGTGCCAGTAGTATGGACAGGAACACTGAAGCTTTCTTT.

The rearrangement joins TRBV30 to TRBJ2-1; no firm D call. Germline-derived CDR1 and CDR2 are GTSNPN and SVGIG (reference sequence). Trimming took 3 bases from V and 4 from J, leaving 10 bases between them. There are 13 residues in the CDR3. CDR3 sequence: CAWSWATYNEQFF. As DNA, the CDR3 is TGTGCCTGGAGCTGGGCCACTTACAATGAGCAGTTCTTC.

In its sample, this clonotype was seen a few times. CDR3 sequence reads: CVVDRTYF. The CDR3 DNA sequence: TGTGTTGTGGACCGCACCTACTTC. The genes are TRBV7-7 and TRBJ2-5; D not certain. The CDR3 runs to 8 residues. CDR1 is SSHAT and CDR2 is FNYEAQ in the germline V gene (reference sequence).

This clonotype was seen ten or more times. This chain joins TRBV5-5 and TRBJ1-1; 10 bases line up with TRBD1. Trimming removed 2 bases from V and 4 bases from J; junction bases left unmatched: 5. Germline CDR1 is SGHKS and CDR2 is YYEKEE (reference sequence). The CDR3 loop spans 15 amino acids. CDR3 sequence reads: CASSLAGTGATEAFF. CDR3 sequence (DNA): TGTGCCAGCAGCTTAGCCGGGACAGGGGCCACTGAAGCTTTCTTT.

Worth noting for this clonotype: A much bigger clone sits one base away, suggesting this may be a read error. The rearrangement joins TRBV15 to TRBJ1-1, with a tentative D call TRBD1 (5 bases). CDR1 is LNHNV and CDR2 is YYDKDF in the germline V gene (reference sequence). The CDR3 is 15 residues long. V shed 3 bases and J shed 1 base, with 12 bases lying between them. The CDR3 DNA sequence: TGTGCCACCAGCAGGGGCAGGGTCTGGAACACTGAAGCTTTCTTT. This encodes CATSRGRVWNTEAFF.

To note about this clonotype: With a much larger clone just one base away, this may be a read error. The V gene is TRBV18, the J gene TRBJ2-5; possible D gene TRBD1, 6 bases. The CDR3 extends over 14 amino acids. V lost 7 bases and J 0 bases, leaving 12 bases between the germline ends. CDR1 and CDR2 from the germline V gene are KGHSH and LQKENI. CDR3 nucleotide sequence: TGTGCCAGCTTACGACGGGACAACCAAGAGACCCAGTACTTC. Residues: CASLRRDNQETQYF.

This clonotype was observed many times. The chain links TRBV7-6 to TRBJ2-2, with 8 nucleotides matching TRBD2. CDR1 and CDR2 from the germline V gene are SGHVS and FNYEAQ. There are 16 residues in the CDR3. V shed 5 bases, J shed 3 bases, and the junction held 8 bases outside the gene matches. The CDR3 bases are TGTGCCAGCAGCCTTCCGGGACTAGTGGACACCGGGGAGCTGTTTTTT. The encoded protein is CASSLPGLVDTGELFF.

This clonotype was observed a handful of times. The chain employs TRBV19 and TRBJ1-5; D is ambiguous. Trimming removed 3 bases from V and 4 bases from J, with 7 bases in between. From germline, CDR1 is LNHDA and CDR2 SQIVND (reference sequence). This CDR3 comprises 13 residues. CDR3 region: CASSIGENQPQHF. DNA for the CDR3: TGTGCCAGTAGTATCGGGGAAAATCAGCCCCAGCATTTT. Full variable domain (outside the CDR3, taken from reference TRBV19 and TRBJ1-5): DGGITQSPKYLFRKEGQNVTLSCEQNLNHDAMYWYRQDPGQGLRLIYYSQIVNDFQKGDIAEGYSVSREKKESFPLTVTSAQKNPTAFYLCASSIGENQPQHFGDGTRLSIL.

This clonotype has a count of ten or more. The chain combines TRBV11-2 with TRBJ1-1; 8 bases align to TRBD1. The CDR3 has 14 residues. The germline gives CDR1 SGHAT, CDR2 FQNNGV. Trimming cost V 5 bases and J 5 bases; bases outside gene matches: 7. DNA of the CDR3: TGTGCCAGCAGCGTAGTGAGGGACAGGACTGAAGCTTTCTTT. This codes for CASSVVRDRTEAFF.

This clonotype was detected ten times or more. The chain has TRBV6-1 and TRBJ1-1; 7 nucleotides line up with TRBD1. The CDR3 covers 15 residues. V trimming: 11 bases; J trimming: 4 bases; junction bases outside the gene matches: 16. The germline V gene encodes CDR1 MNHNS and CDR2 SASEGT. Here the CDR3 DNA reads TGTGCCGCCTCGGTACCGGGACAGCCATCCACTGAAGCTTTCTTT. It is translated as CAASVPGQPSTEAFF.

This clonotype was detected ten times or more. As DNA, the CDR3 is TGCGCCAGCAGCCCCGGACTAGCGGGAGTTGAGCAGTTCTTC. Amino acids: CASSPGLAGVEQFF. The chain couples TRBV5-1 to TRBJ2-1; 13 bases agree with TRBD2. V lost 4 bases and J lost 9; bases outside the gene matches: 4. CDR1 is SGHRS, CDR2 YFSETQ, per germline. The CDR3 totals 14 residues.

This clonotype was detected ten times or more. CDR3 region: CASSQVLAGGLRDTQYF. CDR3 sequence (DNA): TGCGCCAGCAGCCAAGTACTAGCGGGAGGGTTGCGAGATACGCAGTATTTT. The chain employs TRBV4-1 and TRBJ2-3; 13 positions agree with TRBD2. The CDR3 sequence is 17 residues long. The V gene's germline CDR1 is MGHRA and CDR2 YSYEKL. Trimming removed 1 base from V and 5 bases from J; junction bases left unmatched: 6.

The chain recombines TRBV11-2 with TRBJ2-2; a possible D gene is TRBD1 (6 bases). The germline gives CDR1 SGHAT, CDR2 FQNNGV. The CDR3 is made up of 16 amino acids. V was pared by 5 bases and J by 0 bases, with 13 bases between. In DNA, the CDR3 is TGTGCCAGCAGCAAGTGGGACACCTCGAACACCGGGGAGCTGTTTTTT. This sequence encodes CASSKWDTSNTGELFF. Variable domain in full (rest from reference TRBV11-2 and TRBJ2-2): EAGVAQSPRYKIIEKRQSVAFWCNPISGHATLYWYQQILGQGPKLLIQFQNNGVVDDSQLPKDRFSAERLKGVDSTLKIQPAKLEDSAVYLCASSKWDTSNTGELFFGEGSRLTVL.

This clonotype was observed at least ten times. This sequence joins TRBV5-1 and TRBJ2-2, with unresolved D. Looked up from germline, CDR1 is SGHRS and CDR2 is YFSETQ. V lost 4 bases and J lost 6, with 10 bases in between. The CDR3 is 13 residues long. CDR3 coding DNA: TGCGCCAGCAGCCCAGACCTGGCCGGGGAGCTGTTTTTT. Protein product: CASSPDLAGELFF.

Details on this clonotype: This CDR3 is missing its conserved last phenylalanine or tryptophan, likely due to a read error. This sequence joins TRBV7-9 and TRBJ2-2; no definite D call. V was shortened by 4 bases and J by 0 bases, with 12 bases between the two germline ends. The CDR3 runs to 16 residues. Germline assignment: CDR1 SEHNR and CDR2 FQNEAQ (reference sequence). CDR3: CASSYAQYANTGELFS. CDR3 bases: TGTGCCAGCAGCTACGCCCAGTACGCGAACACCGGGGAGCTGTTTTCT.

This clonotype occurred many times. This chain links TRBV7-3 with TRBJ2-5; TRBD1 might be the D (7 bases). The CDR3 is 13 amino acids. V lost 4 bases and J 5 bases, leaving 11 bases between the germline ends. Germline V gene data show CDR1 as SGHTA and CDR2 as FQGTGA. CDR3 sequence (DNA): TGTGCCAGCAGCTCAGGGGGGACCGAGACCCAGTACTTC. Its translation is CASSSGGTETQYF.